This TCR beta chain appears in the sequencing data of a study of blood T cell repertoires in COVID-19. Overall study context: COVID-19 samples, acute and convalescent, were from the United States, Italy and Spain. Nucleic acid was either cDNA or gDNA, and it came from T cells, B-cell-depleted T cells, or PBMCs.

Sequenced by immunoSEQ multiplex PCR; TCRdb stores in-frame clones only, minus some. The top ten clones hold around 5% of a sample with approximately 150,000 clones, about 85% of them seen once. This clone has just one count. Trimming pared 7 bases from V and 0 bases from J, leaving 12 bases between. CDR3 length: 14 residues. Germline CDR1 reads MNHEY; CDR2 reads SVGAGI. The chain links TRBV6-5 to TRBJ1-1; D unclear. Sequenced material: peripheral blood. The sequence came from a woman aged 45-65 years with COVID-19, enrolled during active disease. The CDR3, as DNA: TGTGCCAGCAACACACGGGGAGTGAACACTGAAGCTTTCTTT. Encoded protein: CASNTRGVNTEAFF.